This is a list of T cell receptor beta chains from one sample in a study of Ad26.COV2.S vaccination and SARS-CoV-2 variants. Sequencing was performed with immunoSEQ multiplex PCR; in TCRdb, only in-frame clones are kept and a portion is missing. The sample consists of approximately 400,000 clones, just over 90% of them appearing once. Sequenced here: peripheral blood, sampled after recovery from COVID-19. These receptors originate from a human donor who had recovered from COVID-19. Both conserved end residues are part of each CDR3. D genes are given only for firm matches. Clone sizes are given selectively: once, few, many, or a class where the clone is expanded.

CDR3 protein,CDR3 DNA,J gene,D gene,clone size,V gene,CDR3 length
CATGYGAPTF,TGTGCCACCGGGTATGGGGCTCCAACCTTC,TRBJ1-2,.,.,TRBV12-3/TRBV12-4,10
CASRPTAGSSHEGYF,TGTGCCAGCAGACCTACGGCGGGCAGTAGCCACGAGGGGTACTTC,TRBJ2-7,.,.,TRBV7-8,15
CASSPGDRGRVGYTF,TGTGCCAGCAGCCCCGGGGACAGGGGGCGCGTTGGCTACACCTTC,TRBJ1-2,TRBD1,.,TRBV7-2,15
CASSYPGFGGYYEQYF,TGTGCCAGCAGTTACCCCGGTTTCGGGGGATACTACGAGCAGTACTTC,TRBJ2-7,.,.,TRBV6-5,16
CASSPKGTGAWAFF,TGTGCCAGCAGTCCGAAAGGGACAGGGGCTTGGGCTTTCTTT,TRBJ1-1,TRBD1,.,TRBV27,14
CASSENQPGQGAQHF,TGTGCCAGCAGTGAAAATCAGCCCGGACAGGGCGCCCAGCATTTT,TRBJ1-5,TRBD1,.,TRBV2,15
CASSYIAGTGHYGYTF,TGTGCCAGCAGCTACATCGCCGGGACAGGCCACTATGGCTACACCTTC,TRBJ1-2,TRBD1,.,TRBV7-2,16
CASRRGGGSTDTQYF,TGTGCCAGTAGGCGGGGCGGGGGGAGCACAGATACGCAGTATTTT,TRBJ2-3,TRBD2,.,TRBV19,15
CAISEGEGLNTEAFF,TGTGCCATCAGTGAGGGGGAGGGGCTGAACACTGAAGCTTTCTTT,TRBJ1-1,.,.,TRBV10-3,15
CASSQWVWSSYEQYF,TGTGCCAGCAGCCAATGGGTATGGAGCTCCTACGAGCAGTACTTC,TRBJ2-7,.,.,TRBV3-1/TRBV3-2,15
CASSLGQGNYGYTF,TGCGCCAGCAGCTTGGGGCAGGGGAACTATGGCTACACCTTC,TRBJ1-2,.,.,TRBV5-1,14
CASSSPQETQYF,TGCGCCAGCAGCTCCCCCCAAGAGACCCAGTACTTC,TRBJ2-5,.,.,TRBV5-1,12
CASSRQGNYGYTF,TGTGCCAGCAGTCGACAGGGTAACTATGGCTACACCTTC,TRBJ1-2,TRBD1,.,TRBV6-5,13
CASSLSVGTGDGYTF,TGTGCCAGCAGCTTAAGCGTGGGGACAGGGGATGGCTACACCTTC,TRBJ1-2,TRBD1,.,TRBV9,15
CASSPRGGREGYTF,TGTGCCAGCTCACCACGCGGGGGTCGAGAGGGCTACACCTTC,TRBJ1-2,.,.,TRBV18,14
CASSLVPRAGASGYGYTF,TGTGCCAGCAGCTTAGTTCCTCGAGCGGGGGCCTCCGGCTATGGCTACACCTTC,TRBJ1-2,.,few,TRBV7-8,18
CASSFAKPGPLNSPLHF,TGTGCCAGCAGCTTTGCGAAACCGGGACCCCTTAATTCACCCCTCCACTTT,TRBJ1-6,.,.,TRBV5-6,17
CASSYGPVSGDGYTF,TGTGCCAGCAGTTACGGTCCGGTCTCCGGGGATGGCTACACCTTC,TRBJ1-2,.,.,TRBV6-5,15
CASSARRNNQPQHF,TGTGCCAGCAGCGCCAGACGGAACAATCAGCCCCAGCATTTT,TRBJ1-5,.,.,TRBV9,14
CASRRASGGEKLFF,TGTGCCAGCAGGCGAGCAAGTGGGGGTGAAAAACTGTTTTTT,TRBJ1-4,.,.,TRBV2,14
CASSPTDSGAYNEQFF,TGTGCCAGCAGCCCGACCGACAGTGGGGCCTACAATGAGCAGTTCTTC,TRBJ2-1,.,.,TRBV7-8,16
CASVASGGSYEQYF,TGTGCCAGCGTCGCTAGCGGGGGCTCTTACGAGCAGTACTTC,TRBJ2-7,TRBD2,once,TRBV19,14
CASSPHQGASGNTIYF,TGTGCCAGCAGCCCTCATCAGGGGGCGAGTGGAAACACCATATATTTT,TRBJ1-3,TRBD1,.,TRBV14,16
CASSQEWGNTIYF,TGTGCCAGCAGCCAAGAATGGGGAAACACCATATATTTT,TRBJ1-3,.,.,TRBV3-1/TRBV3-2,13
CASSGGTSGGASTDTQYF,TGTGCCAGCAGCGGCGGGACTAGCGGGGGGGCTAGCACAGATACGCAGTATTTT,TRBJ2-3,TRBD2,.,TRBV9,18
CASSFFLVQGGLHNEQFF,TGTGCCAGTAGTTTCTTCCTTGTTCAGGGAGGGCTACACAATGAGCAGTTCTTC,TRBJ2-1,TRBD2,.,TRBV19,18
CASSQRQGASEAFF,TGTGCCAGCAGCCAGAGACAGGGGGCGTCTGAAGCTTTCTTT,TRBJ1-1,TRBD1,.,TRBV14,14
CSVGEVSQETQYF,TGCAGCGTTGGAGAGGTATCCCAAGAGACCCAGTACTTC,TRBJ2-5,.,.,TRBV29-1,13